What follows is one T cell receptor (beta chain) and its context. The identical CDR3 is also encoded by other nucleotide sequences in the sample. The CDR3 covers 17 residues. The trim removed 3 bases at V and 1 base at J, leaving 6 bases unmatched. Looked up from germline, CDR1 is SGHTA and CDR2 is FQGNSA. The source of the sample is a study of beta chain features in type 1 diabetes. As every portion of the isolated RNA was reverse transcribed, the sequencing read expressed TCRB transcripts. The assay was immunoSEQ multiplex PCR, and TCRdb's table has in-frame clones only and misses some. This sample has some 150,000 clones, with less than 11% found just once.

The chain employs TRBV7-2 and TRBJ2-3; 11 bases align to TRBD2. Sequencing was performed on naive CD4+ T cells from blood. This TCR was recovered from a man between 18 and 35 years old in good health. The CDR3 DNA is TGTGCCAGCAGCTTGGGTCTACTAGCGGGGGGCACAGATACGCAGTATTTT. The encoded protein is CASSLGLLAGGTDTQYF.